The 32 T cell receptor beta chains given below trace back to one sample, sequenced in a study of breast tumors, draining lymph nodes, adjacent tissues. The lymph nodes were axillary draining lymph nodes from breast cancer patients. TCRdb ran MiXCR on the multiplex PCR reads and lists one entry per CDR3 protein. The sample records about 110,000 distinct CDR3 sequences, approximately 28% being singletons. Sequenced material: axillary lymph node tissue. These receptors were collected from a female donor with breast cancer. Some clones in this sample may be carry-over from other donors' samples.

This clonotype showed up many times. V is TRBV20-1 and J is TRBJ2-1; 8 positions agree with TRBD2. V lost 4 bases, J lost 8 bases, and 10 bases stayed unmatched. The CDR3 is 14 amino acids. CDR1 is DFQATT, CDR2 SNEGSKA, per germline (reference sequence). For the CDR3, the DNA is TGCAGTGCTACACCCTCGGGCGGGAGGTATGAGCAGTTCTTC. Its translation: CSATPSGGRYEQFF.

Ten or more counts support this clonotype. V is TRBV30 and J is TRBJ1-5; D may be TRBD1 (5 bases). V was shortened by 2 bases and J by 6 bases, with 11 bases between the two germline ends. The germline V gene has CDR1 GTSNPN and CDR2 SVGIG (reference sequence). The CDR3 sequence is 13 residues long. CDR3 nucleotides: TGTGCCTGGAGTAGGCAGGGAGGTCAGCCCCAGCATTTT. Translated, it gives CAWSRQGGQPQHF.

This clonotype was seen a single time. The chain joins TRBV6-4 to TRBJ2-1; the match to TRBD2 covers 9 bases. The length of the CDR3 is 17 residues. Germline assignment: CDR1 MRHNA and CDR2 SNTAGT. The V segment lost 7 bases and the J segment 9 bases; nucleotides outside the gene matches: 19. The CDR3 region is CASTPRRGTSRISEQFF. CDR3 bases: TGTGCCAGCACCCCAAGGCGAGGGACTAGCAGGATCAGTGAGCAGTTCTTC.

This clonotype was detected ten times or more. V usage is TRBV28 and J usage is TRBJ1-5; D is unresolved. CDR1 is MDHEN, CDR2 SYDVKM, per germline. This CDR3 comprises 13 residues. The V end lost 3 bases, the J end lost 3 bases, and 6 bases lay between the germline ends. CDR3 sequence (DNA): TGTGCCAGCAGTTTCACAGTCAATCAGCCCCAGCATTTT. It encodes CASSFTVNQPQHF.

Turning to this clonotype: Since the CDR3 does not end with the conserved phenylalanine or tryptophan, this likely comes from a read error. V gene TRBV3-1 combines with J gene TRBJ1-5; D not resolved. The CDR3 loop spans 14 amino acids. Germline assignment: CDR1 LGHDT and CDR2 YNNKEL (reference sequence). V lost 1 base to trimming and J lost 4 bases, with 8 bases between them. The CDR3 loop reads CASSQGQPNQPQHL. The CDR3 DNA sequence: TGTGCCAGCAGCCAAGGTCAGCCTAATCAGCCCCAGCATCTT.

The sample holds many counts of this clonotype. The V and J genes are TRBV6-1 and TRBJ2-1; TRBD2 aligns across 7 bases. After removal of 6 bases from V and 2 bases from J, the junction contained 7 bases not matched to a gene. The CDR3 spans 15 residues. Germline CDR1 reads MNHNS; CDR2 reads SASEGT. The chain's CDR3 is CASRDLAGAYNEQFF. DNA of the CDR3: TGTGCCAGCAGAGATCTGGCGGGAGCCTACAATGAGCAGTTCTTC.

This clonotype was counted ten times or more. The chain couples TRBV14 to TRBJ2-1; 10 positions match TRBD1. The CDR3 has 16 residues. Germline assignment: CDR1 SGHDN and CDR2 FVKESK. Germline trimming cut 0 bases from V and 5 bases from J; bases unmatched to any gene: 4. The CDR3 DNA is TGTGCCAGCAGCCAAGATCCCGGACAGGGGGACAATGAGCAGTTCTTC. It is translated as CASSQDPGQGDNEQFF.

The CDR3 here is CASSLVRTGGNTEAFF. The CDR3 nucleotides read TGCGCCAGCAGCTTGGTACGGACAGGGGGAAATACTGAAGCTTTCTTT. The chain recombines TRBV5-1 with TRBJ1-1, with 10 bases lining up with TRBD1. CDR1 and CDR2 (germline): SGHRS, YFSETQ. This CDR3 region has 16 residues. V shed 0 bases and J 5 bases; nucleotides not matched to a gene: 7.

This clonotype was picked up many times. V gene TRBV18 combines with J gene TRBJ2-7; D gene unclear. CDR1 is KGHSH, CDR2 LQKENI, per germline. V was shortened by 1 base and J by 1 base, with 8 bases between the two germline ends. The CDR3 runs 14 residues. The CDR3 nucleotides read TGTGCCAGCTCACCACGGCAGAAATCCTACGAGCAGTACTTC. Its protein is CASSPRQKSYEQYF.

This clonotype showed up many times. The V call is TRBV6-2 or TRBV6-3, the J call TRBJ1-3; D gene uncertain. Trimming left V 2 bases short and J 0 bases short, with 11 bases between. Germline V lookup: CDR1 MNHEY, CDR2 SVGEGT. The CDR3 contains 16 residues. The CDR3 spells CASSYARPNSGNTIYF. In DNA form, the CDR3 reads TGTGCCAGCAGTTACGCCAGACCGAACTCTGGAAACACCATATATTTT.

Concerning this clonotype: One base away lies a much larger clone, so this may be a sequencing read error. The chain uses TRBV28 and TRBJ2-3; 9 nucleotides line up with TRBD2. This CDR3 region has 15 residues. Germline CDR1 reads MDHEN; CDR2 reads SYDVKM. CDR3 DNA: TGTGCCTGCAGTCCTTCTAGCGGGATGATAGATACGCAGTATTTT. It specifies CACSPSSGMIDTQYF.

This clonotype was seen repeatedly, ten times or more. The V gene is TRBV5-8, the J gene TRBJ2-1; tentatively, D is TRBD2 (5 bases). The V gene lost 0 bases and the J gene lost 6 bases, with 10 bases spanning the gap. This CDR3 contains 14 residues. The germline CDR1 and CDR2 sequences are SGHTS and YDEGEE. The CDR3 sequence: CASSLGQRPNEQFF. In DNA form, the CDR3 reads TGTGCCAGCAGCTTGGGCCAGCGGCCCAATGAGCAGTTCTTC. The entire variable domain, with the rest obtained from reference TRBV5-8 and TRBJ2-1, is as follows: EAGVTQSPTHLIKTRGQQATLRCSPISGHTSVYWYQQALGLGLQFLLWYDEGEERNRGNFPPRFSGRQFPNYSSELNVNALELEDSALYLCASSLGQRPNEQFFGPGTRLTVL.

The rearrangement joins TRBV7-3 to TRBJ2-7; 10 bases match TRBD1. J gave up 6 bases and V 5 bases, and 10 bases lay outside the gene matches. In germline, CDR1 is SGHTA, CDR2 FQGTGA. The CDR3 is 15 amino acids. The CDR3 sequence: CASSHLSTGGVEQYF. CDR3 coding DNA: TGTGCCAGCAGCCACCTATCGACAGGGGGCGTCGAGCAGTACTTC.

V is TRBV7-6 and J is TRBJ2-2, with D uncertain. V dropped 4 bases and J dropped 4 bases, with 7 bases sitting between them. CDR3 length: 13 amino acids. Germline-derived CDR1 and CDR2 are SGHVS and FNYEAQ. This CDR3 reads CASSSRFTGELFF. CDR3 nucleotides: TGTGCCAGCAGCTCTCGGTTCACCGGGGAGCTGTTTTTT. The full variable domain, in which reference TRBV7-6 and TRBJ2-2 provide the parts outside the CDR3, is GAGVSQSPRYKVTKRGQDVALRCDPISGHVSLYWYRQALGQGPEFLTYFNYEAQQDKSGLPNDRFSAERPEGSISTLTIQRTEQRDSAMYRCASSSRFTGELFFGEGSRLTVL.

This clonotype was seen many times. J is TRBJ2-5 and V is TRBV19; 10 bases are shared with TRBD1. The CDR3 runs 13 residues. V lost 6 bases, J lost 4 bases, and 2 bases stayed unmatched. Germline loops: CDR1 LNHDA, CDR2 SQIVND (reference sequence). The CDR3 coding sequence is TGTGCCAGTAGAGGACAGGGGGGAGAGACCCAGTACTTC. Its translation is CASRGQGGETQYF.

This clonotype appeared once. A read error may account for a junction end that differs from germline. V and J are TRBV20-1 and TRBJ2-7, with D perhaps assigned TRBD1 or TRBD2 (5 bases each). CDR1 and CDR2 (germline): DFQATT, SNEGSKA (reference sequence). The CDR3 extends over 11 amino acids. The CDR3 region has the DNA TGCAGTGCTGGGGACGGCTACCGGCAGTCCTTC. Its translation is CSAGDGYRQSF.

This clonotype was observed a few times. The V call is TRBV6-1, the J call TRBJ2-5, with 11 bases that match TRBD2. The CDR3 has 15 amino acids. Per germline, CDR1 MNHNS and CDR2 SASEGT. V was pared by 6 bases and J by 5 bases, with 8 bases of the junction left unmatched. This CDR3 reads CASRGLAGSGETQYF. For the CDR3, the DNA is TGTGCCAGCAGAGGACTAGCGGGTTCGGGGGAGACCCAGTACTTC.

This clonotype appeared many times. The V gene is TRBV12-3 or TRBV12-4, the J gene TRBJ2-2, with unresolved D. The CDR3 loop spans 15 amino acids. The ends were cut back, 3 bases at V and 4 bases at J, with 12 bases in the middle. Here the CDR3 DNA reads TGTGCCAGCAGTTTTAAGGCAGGCCCCACCGGGGAGCTGTTTTTT. Translation: CASSFKAGPTGELFF.

In this sample, this clonotype turned up many times. The chain joins TRBV20-1 to TRBJ1-4, with D unclear. The CDR3 contains 10 residues. V was shortened by 2 bases and J by 8 bases, with 3 bases between the two germline ends. Germline CDR1 DFQATT, CDR2 SNEGSKA (reference sequence). The CDR3 here is CSARFEKLFF. In DNA form, the CDR3 reads TGCAGTGCTAGATTCGAAAAACTGTTTTTT.

At least ten counts were recorded for this clonotype. The chain combines TRBV15 with TRBJ2-5; TRBD1 or TRBD2 may be the D gene (5 bases each). V lost 4 bases and J lost 0, with 21 bases in between. Germline lookup yields CDR1 LNHNV and CDR2 YYDKDF (reference sequence). This CDR3 is 18 amino acids long. The CDR3 sequence is CATSTEYMGDPNQETQYF. In DNA form, the CDR3 reads TGTGCCACCAGCACAGAGTATATGGGGGATCCCAACCAAGAGACCCAGTACTTC.

This clonotype was seen at least ten times. The gene calls are TRBV7-9 and TRBJ1-5, with unresolved D. Germline V gene lookup returns CDR1 SEHNR and CDR2 FQNEAQ (reference sequence). CDR3 length: 12 residues. Trimming stripped 5 bases from V and 9 bases from J, with 11 bases between. The DNA of the CDR3 is TGTGCCAGCAGCAGAGACCAAGGGCCCCAGCATTTT. Translating it yields CASSRDQGPQHF.

This clonotype has at least ten counts. The CDR3 coding sequence is TGTGCCAGTAGTATAGGTGCGCTTCTCTATGGCTACACCTTC. Translating gives CASSIGALLYGYTF. The chain carries TRBV19 and TRBJ1-2; D is undetermined. The CDR3 runs to 14 residues. V was pared by 1 base and J by 4 bases, with 10 bases between. Germline V gene sequence: CDR1 LNHDA, CDR2 SQIVND (reference sequence).

The chain employs TRBV6-5 and TRBJ1-1; weak D call: TRBD1 (5 bases). The V gene's germline CDR1 is MNHEY and CDR2 SVGAGI. V was pared by 2 bases and J by 1 base, with 11 bases between. CDR3 length equals 15 residues. The CDR3 loop reads CASSYGGLGNTEAFF. CDR3 in DNA: TGTGCCAGCAGTTACGGGGGTCTTGGGAACACTGAAGCTTTCTTT.

In regard to this clonotype: This CDR3 fails to terminate in the conserved phenylalanine or tryptophan, so it likely reflects a read error. The V gene is TRBV7-3, the J gene TRBJ1-2; tentatively, D is TRBD1 (6 bases). The CDR3 sequence is 14 residues long. Germline CDR1 is SGHTA and CDR2 is FQGTGA. V was trimmed by 2 bases and J by 5 bases, leaving 12 bases between them. The CDR3 reads CASSLGGPLYGYTL. CDR3 sequence (DNA): TGTGCCAGCAGCTTAGGGGGGCCTCTATATGGCTACACCCTC.

In regard to this clonotype: This may be a read error: a much more frequent sequence differs by one nucleotide. The rearrangement uses TRBV27 and TRBJ2-1, with TRBD2 matching 7 bases. The J segment lost 9 bases and the V segment lost 4 bases, leaving 12 bases of the junction unmatched. Germline V lookup: CDR1 MNHEY, CDR2 SMNVEV (reference sequence). There are 15 residues in the CDR3. This CDR3 is CASSWTSGGVSEQFF. CDR3 DNA: TGTGCCAGCAGTTGGACTAGTGGGGGAGTTAGTGAGCAGTTCTTC.

V usage is TRBV12-3 or TRBV12-4 and J usage is TRBJ2-5; TRBD2 might be the D (6 bases). V lost 3 bases to trimming and J lost 3 bases, with 8 bases between them. This CDR3 is built from 13 residues. CDR3 DNA sequence: TGTGCCAGCAGTTTCGGGGGTAAAGAGACCCAGTACTTC. Protein: CASSFGGKETQYF.

The V and J genes are TRBV5-1 and TRBJ2-3, with D unresolved. Germline-derived CDR1 and CDR2 are SGHRS and YFSETQ. The CDR3 is made up of 13 amino acids. V dropped 0 bases and J dropped 2 bases, with 4 bases sitting between them. CDR3 region: CASSLGDTDTQYF. The CDR3 nucleotides read TGCGCCAGCAGCTTGGGGGACACAGATACGCAGTATTTT.

This clonotype was picked up many times. This rearrangement joins TRBV12-3 or TRBV12-4 to TRBJ2-7; 8 positions match TRBD1. After removal of 0 bases from V and 3 bases from J, the junction contained 4 bases not matched to a gene. This CDR3 is 15 amino acids long. CDR3 loop: CASSLATGANYEQYF. CDR3 DNA sequence: TGTGCCAGCAGTTTAGCGACAGGGGCCAACTACGAGCAGTACTTC.

This clonotype showed up just a few times. This chain connects TRBV7-9 to TRBJ1-2; no clear D. Germline lookup yields CDR1 SEHNR and CDR2 FQNEAQ (reference sequence). CDR3 length equals 14 residues. The V end lost 6 bases, the J end lost 3 bases, and 14 bases lay between the germline ends. CDR3 bases: TGTGCCAGCAGTTCAGTCCTAGGCCACTATGGCTACACCTTC. It specifies CASSSVLGHYGYTF.

This clonotype was picked up many times. V and J are TRBV20-1 and TRBJ2-3, with D tentatively TRBD1 or TRBD2 (5 bases each). From germline, CDR1 is DFQATT and CDR2 SNEGSKA (reference sequence). Trimming took off 2 bases at V and 0 bases at J, with 9 bases between the two ends. This CDR3 contains 14 residues. The CDR3 DNA sequence: TGCAGTGCTAGACCGGGACGGAGCACAGATACGCAGTATTTT. Its translation: CSARPGRSTDTQYF.

This clonotype was counted only a few times. A much more abundant neighbour one base away suggests this may be a read error. The genes are TRBV28 and TRBJ2-7; 8 positions agree with TRBD1. The junction had 7 bases not matched to a gene; V was cut back by 4 bases and J by 2 bases. Per germline, CDR1 MDHEN and CDR2 SYDVKM. This CDR3 region has 15 residues. The CDR3 nucleotides are TGTGCCAGCAGTTCGACAGGGGCTCTTCCCTACGAGCAGTACTTC. Translation: CASSSTGALPYEQYF.

This clonotype was recorded many times. This chain joins TRBV4-1 and TRBJ1-5; 9 positions match TRBD1. V lost 3 bases and J lost 11; bases outside the gene matches: 17. CDR1 and CDR2 (germline): MGHRA, YSYEKL. This CDR3 contains 17 residues. The CDR3 here is CASSHVPGQGSWATQHF. In DNA, the CDR3 is TGCGCCAGCAGCCATGTCCCGGGACAGGGAAGTTGGGCGACCCAGCATTTT.